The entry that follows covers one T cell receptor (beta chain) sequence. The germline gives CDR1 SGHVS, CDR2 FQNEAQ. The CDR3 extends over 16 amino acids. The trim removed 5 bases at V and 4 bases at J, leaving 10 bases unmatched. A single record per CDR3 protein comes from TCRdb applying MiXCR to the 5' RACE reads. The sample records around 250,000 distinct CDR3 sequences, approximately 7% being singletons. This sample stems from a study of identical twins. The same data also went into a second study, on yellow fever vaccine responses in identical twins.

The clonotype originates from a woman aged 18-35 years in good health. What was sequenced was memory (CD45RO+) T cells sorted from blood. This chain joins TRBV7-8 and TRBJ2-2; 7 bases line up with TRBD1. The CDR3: CASSPGQASGTGELFF. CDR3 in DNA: TGTGCCAGCAGCCCCGGACAGGCATCAGGCACCGGGGAGCTGTTTTTT.